This T cell receptor (beta chain) was sequenced during a study of TIL therapy for anti-PD-1-resistant metastatic lung cancer (dated by TCRdb to the early 2020s). For the wider study: A median age of approximately 55 years (range about 38-85) and a median tumor PD-L1 proportion score of approximately 6% were recorded among enrolled patients. The cohort was predominantly lung adenocarcinoma, with a handful of EGFR-mutant and two ALK-rearranged tumors, and half of patients were current or former smokers. A median non-synonymous tumor mutation burden of about 1.5 mutations per megabase was determined across the cohort by whole-exome sequencing. T cell receptor beta sequencing of tumor and peripheral blood served to follow clonotypes across the tumor, the expanded TIL product, and serial blood samples. Study-level results and caveats: High clonal turnover was observed in TIL culture, with many enriched product clones not detected in the baseline tumor, which suggested clonal contraction rather than faithful expansion. The study protocol defined all tumor marker inferences as exploratory. Higher clonality and lower diversity were observed in expanded TIL cultures than in baseline intratumoral T cells (median clonality approximately 6% vs 31%, p < 0.0001). Generalizability was limited because the cohort was highly selected, with more treatment-naive, never-smoker and oncogene-addicted patients included than is typical.

The time point label for this specimen denotes: pre-treatment sample, taken before nivolumab and TIL therapy. Excised metastases, mostly pleural nodules or supraclavicular lymph nodes, were used as baseline tumor samples and were taken from the same resection from which TIL were grown. Tumors were collected before any PD-1/PD-L1 blockade, after which patients were given nivolumab, and patients who progressed were given lymphodepletion, an infusion of expanded TIL and IL-2. Adults with stage 4 NSCLC were enrolled from October 2017 to early 2020 in a dual-center phase I trial. Samples came from a single-arm, open-label phase I trial of tumor-infiltrating lymphocyte therapy with nivolumab in advanced non-small cell lung cancer. Parts of each resected tumor were snap-frozen in liquid nitrogen and kept at -80 degrees C. Using laser-capture macrodissection, tumor regions of interest were selected on H&E sections, then pulverized into approximately 14 mg aliquots and extracted using Qiagen Allprep kits.

The junction shows trimming of 4 bases on V and 2 bases on J, and the gene matches do not reach 5 bases of it. The CDR3 runs 14 residues from the cysteine to the phenylalanine. The only DNA kept is the CDR3, 42 bases in frame from the first base. Via the germline V gene (reference sequence), CDR1 is LNHNV and CDR2 YYDKDF. This clone was counted a few times. The antigen this receptor binds is unknown. Base qualities are not at hand, and no much larger clone is one base apart. TCR beta CDR3 regions were amplified from genomic DNA with the immunoSEQ v3 hsTCRB kit using bias-controlled multiplex PCR. The TCR libraries were sequenced on an Illumina NextSeq 500 to around 2 million read pairs for survey level or about 5-6 million read pairs for deep level. Processing in the source paper ran as follows. V, D and J genes were assigned, non-productive sequences were removed, and clonality was reported by immunoSEQ Analyzer software. To compare repertoires between infused TIL and blood, productive Simpson clonality was used along with the Morisita overlap index of productive TRB rearrangements. TCRdb obtained this table from immuneACCESS and retained in-frame rearrangements with V and J assigned. These tables miss some clones; where compared with another copy, unresolved V genes account for less than half of the shortfall, and the remainder is unexplained. For V, J and clone size, that table is used; D and trimming come from the DNA. Here the sample has approximately 87,000 clones; approximately 65% occur a single time. The ten top clones hold 10% to 11% of the sample.

Sequencing used tumor tissue, obtained at baseline. The sequence joins TRBV15 to TRBJ2-7, with TRBD1 identical over 7 junction bases. The receptor was isolated from a person aged 25 to 80 with non-small cell lung cancer. The nucleotide sequence is TGTGCCACCAGCACAAGACAGGGAACCTACGAGCAGTACTTC. Its coded protein is CATSTRQGTYEQYF.